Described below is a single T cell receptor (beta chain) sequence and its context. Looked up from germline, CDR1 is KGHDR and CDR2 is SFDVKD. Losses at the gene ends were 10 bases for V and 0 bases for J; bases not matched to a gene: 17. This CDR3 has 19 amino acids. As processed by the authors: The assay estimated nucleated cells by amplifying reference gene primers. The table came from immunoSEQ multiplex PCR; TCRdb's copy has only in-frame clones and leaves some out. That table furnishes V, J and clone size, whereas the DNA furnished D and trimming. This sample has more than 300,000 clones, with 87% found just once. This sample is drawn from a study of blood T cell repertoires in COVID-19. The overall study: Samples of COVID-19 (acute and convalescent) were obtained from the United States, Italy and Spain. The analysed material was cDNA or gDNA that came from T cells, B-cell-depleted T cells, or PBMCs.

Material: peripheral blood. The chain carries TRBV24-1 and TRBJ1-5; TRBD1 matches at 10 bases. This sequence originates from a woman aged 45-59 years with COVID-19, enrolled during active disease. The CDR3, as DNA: TGTGCCACGCTTAGACAGGGGGCTCGCACACTGTATAGCAATCAGCCCCAGCATTTT. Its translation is CATLRQGARTLYSNQPQHF.